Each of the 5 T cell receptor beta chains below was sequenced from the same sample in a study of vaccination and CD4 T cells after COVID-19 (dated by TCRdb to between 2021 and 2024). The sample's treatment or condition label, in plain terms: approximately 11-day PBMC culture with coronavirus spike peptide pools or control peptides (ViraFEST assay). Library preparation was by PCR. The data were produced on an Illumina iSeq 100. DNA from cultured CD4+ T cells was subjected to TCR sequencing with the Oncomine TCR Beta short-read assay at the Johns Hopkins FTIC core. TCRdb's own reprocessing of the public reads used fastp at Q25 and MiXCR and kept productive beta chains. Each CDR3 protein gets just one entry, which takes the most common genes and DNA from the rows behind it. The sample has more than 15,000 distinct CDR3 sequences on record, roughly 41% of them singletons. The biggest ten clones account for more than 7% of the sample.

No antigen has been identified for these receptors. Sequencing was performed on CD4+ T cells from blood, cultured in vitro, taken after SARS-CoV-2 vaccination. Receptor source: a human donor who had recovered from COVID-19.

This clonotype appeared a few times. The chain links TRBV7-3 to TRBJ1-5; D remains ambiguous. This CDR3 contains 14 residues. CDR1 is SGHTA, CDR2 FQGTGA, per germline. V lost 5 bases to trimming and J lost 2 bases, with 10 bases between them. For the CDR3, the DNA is TGTGCCAGCAGCCTCCTCGGAGGCAATCAGCCCCAGCATTTT. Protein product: CASSLLGGNQPQHF.

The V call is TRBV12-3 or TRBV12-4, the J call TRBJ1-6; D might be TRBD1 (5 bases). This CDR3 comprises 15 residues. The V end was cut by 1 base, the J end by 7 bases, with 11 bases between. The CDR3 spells CASSLVQGDNSPLHF. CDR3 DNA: TGTGCCAGCAGTTTAGTGCAGGGAGACAATTCACCCCTCCACTTT.

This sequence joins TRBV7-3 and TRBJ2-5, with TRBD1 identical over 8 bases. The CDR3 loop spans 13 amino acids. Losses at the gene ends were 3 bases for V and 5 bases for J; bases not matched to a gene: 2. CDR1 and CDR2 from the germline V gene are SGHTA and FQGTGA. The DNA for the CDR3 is TGTGCCAGCAGCTTGGACAGGGAGGAGACCCAGTACTTC. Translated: CASSLDREETQYF.

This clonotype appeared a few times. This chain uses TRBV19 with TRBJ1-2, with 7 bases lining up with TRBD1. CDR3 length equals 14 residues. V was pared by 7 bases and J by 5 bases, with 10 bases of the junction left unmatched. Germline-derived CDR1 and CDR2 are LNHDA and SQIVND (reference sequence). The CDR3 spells CASTPDRVLYGYTF. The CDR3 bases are TGTGCCAGTACCCCCGACAGGGTACTTTATGGCTACACCTTC.

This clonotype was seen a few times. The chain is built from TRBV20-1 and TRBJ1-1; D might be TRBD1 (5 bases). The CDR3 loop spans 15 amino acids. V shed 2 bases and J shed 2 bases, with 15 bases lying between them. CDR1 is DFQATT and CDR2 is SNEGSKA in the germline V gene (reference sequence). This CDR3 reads CSARSRRTPNTEAFF. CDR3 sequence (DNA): TGCAGTGCTAGAAGTAGGAGGACACCAAACACTGAAGCTTTCTTT.